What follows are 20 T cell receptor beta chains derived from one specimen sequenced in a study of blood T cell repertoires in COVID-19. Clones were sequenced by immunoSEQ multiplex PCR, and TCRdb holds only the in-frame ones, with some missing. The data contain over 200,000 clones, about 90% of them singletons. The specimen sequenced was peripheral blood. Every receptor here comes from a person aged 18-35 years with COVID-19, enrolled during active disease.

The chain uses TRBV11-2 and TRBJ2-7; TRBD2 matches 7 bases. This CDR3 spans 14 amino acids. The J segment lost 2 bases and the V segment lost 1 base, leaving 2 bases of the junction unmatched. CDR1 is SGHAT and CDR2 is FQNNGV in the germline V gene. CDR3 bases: TGTGCCAGCAGCTTAGCGGGAGGACCCTACGAGCAGTACTTC. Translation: CASSLAGGPYEQYF.

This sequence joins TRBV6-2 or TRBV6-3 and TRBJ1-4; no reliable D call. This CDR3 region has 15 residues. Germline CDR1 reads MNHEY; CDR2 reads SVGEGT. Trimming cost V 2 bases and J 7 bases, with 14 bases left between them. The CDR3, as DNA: TGTGCCAGCAGTTACCAGGACCCGAGGGTTGAAAAACTGTTTTTT. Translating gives CASSYQDPRVEKLFF.

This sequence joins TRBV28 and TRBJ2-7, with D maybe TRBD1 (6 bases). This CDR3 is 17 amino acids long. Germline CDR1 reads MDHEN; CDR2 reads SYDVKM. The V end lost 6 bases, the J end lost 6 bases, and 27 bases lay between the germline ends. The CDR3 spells CASSPAGEQGLMGEQYF. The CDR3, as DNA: TGTGCCAGCAGCCCTGCTGGGGAACAGGGATTGATGGGCGAGCAGTACTTC.

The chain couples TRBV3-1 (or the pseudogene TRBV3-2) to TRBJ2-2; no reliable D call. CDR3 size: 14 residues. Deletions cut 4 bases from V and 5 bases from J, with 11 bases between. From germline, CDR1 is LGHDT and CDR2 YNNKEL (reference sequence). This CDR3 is CASSLNPFTGELFF. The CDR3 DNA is TGTGCCAGCAGCCTAAATCCCTTTACCGGGGAGCTGTTTTTT.

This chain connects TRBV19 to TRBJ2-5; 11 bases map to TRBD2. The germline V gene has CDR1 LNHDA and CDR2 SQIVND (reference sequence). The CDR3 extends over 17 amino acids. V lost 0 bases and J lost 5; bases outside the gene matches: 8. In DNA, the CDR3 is TGTGCCAGTAGTATAGATCTGACTAGCGGGGTTGTGGAGACCCAGTACTTC. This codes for CASSIDLTSGVVETQYF.

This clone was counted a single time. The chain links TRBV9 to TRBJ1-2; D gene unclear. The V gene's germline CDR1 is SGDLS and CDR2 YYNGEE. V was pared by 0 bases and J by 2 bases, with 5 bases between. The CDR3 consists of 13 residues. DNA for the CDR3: TGTGCCAGCAGCGTAGAACTGAACTATGGCTACACCTTC. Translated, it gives CASSVELNYGYTF.

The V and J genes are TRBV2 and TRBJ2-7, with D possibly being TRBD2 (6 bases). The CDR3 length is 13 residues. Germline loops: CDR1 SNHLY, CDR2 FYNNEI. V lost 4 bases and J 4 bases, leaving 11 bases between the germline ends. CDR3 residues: CASSVGSAYEQYF. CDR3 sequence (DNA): TGTGCCAGCAGTGTCGGGAGCGCGTACGAGCAGTACTTC.

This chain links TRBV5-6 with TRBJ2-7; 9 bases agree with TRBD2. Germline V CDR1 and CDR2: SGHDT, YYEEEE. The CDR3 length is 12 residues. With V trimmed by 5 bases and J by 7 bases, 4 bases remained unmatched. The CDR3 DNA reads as TGTGCCAGCAGGGGACTAGCAGCGGAGCAGTACTTC. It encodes CASRGLAAEQYF.

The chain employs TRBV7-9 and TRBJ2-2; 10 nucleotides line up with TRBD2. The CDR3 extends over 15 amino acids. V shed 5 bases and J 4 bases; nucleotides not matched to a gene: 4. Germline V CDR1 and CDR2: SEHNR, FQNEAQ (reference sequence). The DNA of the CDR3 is TGTGCCAGCAGCGCTAGCGGGGGTCTCACCGGGGAGCTGTTTTTT. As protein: CASSASGGLTGELFF.

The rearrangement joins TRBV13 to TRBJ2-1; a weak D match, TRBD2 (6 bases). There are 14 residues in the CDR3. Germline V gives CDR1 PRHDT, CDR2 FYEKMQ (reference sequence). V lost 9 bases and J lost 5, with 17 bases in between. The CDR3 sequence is CASHREANNNEQFF. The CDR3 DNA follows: TGTGCCAGTCATAGGGAGGCCAACAACAATGAGCAGTTCTTC. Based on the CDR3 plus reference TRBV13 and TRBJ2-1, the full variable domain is AAGVIQSPRHLIKEKRETATLKCYPIPRHDTVYWYQQGPGQDPQFLISFYEKMQSDKGSIPDRFSAQQFSDYHSELNMSSLELGDSALYFCASHREANNNEQFFGPGTRLTVL.

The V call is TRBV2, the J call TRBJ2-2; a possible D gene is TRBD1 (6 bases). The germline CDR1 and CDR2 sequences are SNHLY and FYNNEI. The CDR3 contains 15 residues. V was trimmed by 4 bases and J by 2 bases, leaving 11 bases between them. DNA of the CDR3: TGTGCCAGCAGTGGGACAGCTACCAACACCGGGGAGCTGTTTTTT. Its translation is CASSGTATNTGELFF.

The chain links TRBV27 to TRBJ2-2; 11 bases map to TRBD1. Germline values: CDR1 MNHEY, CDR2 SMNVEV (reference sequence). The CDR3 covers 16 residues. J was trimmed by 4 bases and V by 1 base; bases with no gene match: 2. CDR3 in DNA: TGTGCCAGCAGTTTATGGGGGACAGGGGGCACCGGGGAGCTGTTTTTT. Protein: CASSLWGTGGTGELFF.

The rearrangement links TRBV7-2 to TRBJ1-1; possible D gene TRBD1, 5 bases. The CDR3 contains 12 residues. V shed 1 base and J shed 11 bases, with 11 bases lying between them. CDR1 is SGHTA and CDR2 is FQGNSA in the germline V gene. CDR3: CASSLEGARAFF. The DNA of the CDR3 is TGTGCCAGCAGCTTAGAAGGGGCAAGGGCTTTCTTT. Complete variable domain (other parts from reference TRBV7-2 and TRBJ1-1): GAGVSQSPSNKVTEKGKDVELRCDPISGHTALYWYRQSLGQGLEFLIYFQGNSAPDKSGLPSDRFSAERTGGSVSTLTIQRTQQEDSAVYLCASSLEGARAFFGQGTRLTVV.

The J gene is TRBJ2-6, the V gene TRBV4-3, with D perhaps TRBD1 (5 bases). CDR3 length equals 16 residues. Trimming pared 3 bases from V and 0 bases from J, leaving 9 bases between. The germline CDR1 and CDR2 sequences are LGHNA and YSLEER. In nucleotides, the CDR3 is TGCGCCAGCAGCCAGGAACAGGTCTCTGGGGCCAACGTCCTGACTTTC. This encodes CASSQEQVSGANVLTF.

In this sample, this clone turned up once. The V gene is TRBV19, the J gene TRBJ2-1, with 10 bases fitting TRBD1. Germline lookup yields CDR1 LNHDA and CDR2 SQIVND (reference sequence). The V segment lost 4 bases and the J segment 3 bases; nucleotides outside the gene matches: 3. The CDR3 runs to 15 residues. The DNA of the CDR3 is TGTGCCAGTAGTACGACAGGGGGCTTCTACAATGAGCAGTTCTTC. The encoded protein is CASSTTGGFYNEQFF. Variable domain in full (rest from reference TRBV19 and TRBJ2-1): DGGITQSPKYLFRKEGQNVTLSCEQNLNHDAMYWYRQDPGQGLRLIYYSQIVNDFQKGDIAEGYSVSREKKESFPLTVTSAQKNPTAFYLCASSTTGGFYNEQFFGPGTRLTVL.

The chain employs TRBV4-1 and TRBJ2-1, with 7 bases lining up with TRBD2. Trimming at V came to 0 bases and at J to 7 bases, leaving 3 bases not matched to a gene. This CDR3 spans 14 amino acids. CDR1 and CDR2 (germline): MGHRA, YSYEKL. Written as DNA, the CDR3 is TGCGCCAGCAGCCAAGACACTAGCGATAATGAGCAGTTCTTC. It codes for CASSQDTSDNEQFF.

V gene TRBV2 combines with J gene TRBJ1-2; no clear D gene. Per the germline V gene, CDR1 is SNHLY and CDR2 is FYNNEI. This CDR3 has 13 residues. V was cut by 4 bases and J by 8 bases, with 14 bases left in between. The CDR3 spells CASSVSGFRGYTF. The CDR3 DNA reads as TGTGCCAGCAGTGTCTCAGGTTTTCGCGGCTACACCTTC.

The CDR3 DNA reads as TGTGCCAGCAGCTTAGCGGCGGCGGGCTCAGCCTACGAGCAGTACTTC. Its translation is CASSLAAAGSAYEQYF. V and J are TRBV7-9 and TRBJ2-7; tentative D call: TRBD2 (5 bases). Per the germline V gene, CDR1 is SEHNR and CDR2 is FQNEAQ (reference sequence). This CDR3 has 16 residues. V was pared by 0 bases and J by 2 bases, with 14 bases between.

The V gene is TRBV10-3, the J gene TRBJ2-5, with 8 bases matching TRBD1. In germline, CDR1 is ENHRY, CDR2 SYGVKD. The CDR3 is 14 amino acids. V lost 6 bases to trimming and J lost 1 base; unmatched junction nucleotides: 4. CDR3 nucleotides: TGTGCCATCAGGCCGGGACAGGCCCAAGAGACCCAGTACTTC. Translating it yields CAIRPGQAQETQYF.

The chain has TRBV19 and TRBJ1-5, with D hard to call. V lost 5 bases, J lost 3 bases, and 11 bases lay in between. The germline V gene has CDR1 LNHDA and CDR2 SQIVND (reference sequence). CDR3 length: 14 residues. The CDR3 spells CASSGSGINQPQHF. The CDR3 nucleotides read TGTGCCAGTAGTGGATCAGGAATCAATCAGCCCCAGCATTTT.